The rows below give T cell receptor beta chains drawn from one sample of a study of T cells in Graves' hyperthyroidism and ophthalmopathy. TCRdb called the multiplex PCR reads again in MiXCR, with one record for every CDR3 protein. The data show roughly 180,000 distinct CDR3 sequences, with around 15% seen just once and around 29% held by the top ten. The sample taken for sequencing was blood. The receptor set was obtained from a woman in her fifties or sixties with Graves' hyperthyroidism. Both conserved end residues are trimmed from each CDR3.

>TRBJ2-7|TRBV10-3|13
AISVDRGSPYEQY
>TRBJ1-2|TRBV5-1|14
ASSLGALDTIYGYT
>TRBJ1-2|TRBV6-1|11
ASSPQENYGYT
>TRBJ1-2|TRBV28|10
ASSSLTEGYT
>TRBJ2-1|TRBV7-8|15
ASSLVRLAGGYNEQL
>TRBJ2-2|TRBV12-3/TRBV12-4|13
ASSTPVKNTGELF
>TRBJ2-4|TRBV10-3|15
AISETGTGRAKNIQY
>TRBJ1-1|TRBV11-3|11
ASSGRDDTEAF
>TRBJ2-7|TRBV19|11
ASSTHIRGEQY
>TRBJ1-1|TRBV7-2|14
ASSLYRTRGNTEAF
>TRBJ2-6|TRBV5-1|16
ASSLAGDSSSGANVLT
>TRBJ2-7|TRBV7-9|12
ASSLRGRTYEQY
>TRBJ1-1|TRBV28|13
ASSSPGGGETEAF
>TRBJ1-1|TRBV12-3/TRBV12-4|9
ASSFFVEAF
>TRBJ2-3|TRBV12-3/TRBV12-4|12
ASSRDRHTDTQY
>TRBJ2-1|TRBV7-2|12
ASSLAWVGNEQF
>TRBJ2-5|TRBV9|13
ASSRSVAGQETQY
>TRBJ1-2|TRBV2|13
ASSGSRGRIYGYT
>TRBJ2-3|TRBV6-6|15
ASSYSSPSTGTDTQY
>TRBJ2-3|TRBV18|16
ASSPPVGARDSTDTQY
>TRBJ1-2|TRBV7-3|13
ASSPLGQADYGYT
>TRBJ2-3|TRBV4-1|16
ASSHRARGEKGTDTQY
>TRBJ1-3|TRBV12-3/TRBV12-4|12
ASSAWAKGNTIY
>TRBJ2-4|TRBV3-1|10
ASNRGKNIQY
>TRBJ1-2|TRBV6-1|13
ASSLRQGANYGYT
>TRBJ2-3|TRBV12-3/TRBV12-4|12
ASSLGLAGGTQY
>TRBJ1-6|TRBV11-2|11
ASSPVSQGPLH
>TRBJ2-2|TRBV15|17
ATSGLELSGGANTGELF
>TRBJ1-4|TRBV28|11
ASRMTGTGKLF
>TRBJ2-3|TRBV6-5|16
ASSYPGQVDPSTDTQY
>TRBJ2-1|TRBV18|13
ASSPPTSGGHEQF
>TRBJ2-3|TRBV19|12
ASSSYGVLDTQY
>TRBJ2-2|TRBV7-6|14
ASSLVGLARAGELF
>TRBJ1-2|TRBV12-3/TRBV12-4|13
ASSPYRGSGTGYT
>TRBJ1-1|TRBV20-1|10
SASHRRVEAF
>TRBJ2-3|TRBV10-3|15
AISESGGLEGTDTQY
>TRBJ2-1|TRBV5-6|14
ASSFASSGMYNEQF
>TRBJ2-7|TRBV6-5|11
ASSYSTGYEQY
>TRBJ2-2|TRBV11-2|10
ASSSVGAGVF
>TRBJ1-2|TRBV7-6|12
ASSSPGREGGYT
>TRBJ2-7|TRBV7-9|12
ASSLTLGMDEQY